The rows below give T cell receptor beta chains drawn from one sample of a study of blood T cells in healthy people across ages. TCRdb fed the 5' RACE reads into MiXCR, producing one record per CDR3 protein. The table includes about 800,000 distinct CDR3 sequences, 25% detected once. These records were also assigned to another study, of T cells of mothers and their children.

The material sequenced was blood. The source of these receptors is a boy younger than 18 in good health. CDR3s include the opening cysteine and the closing phenylalanine or tryptophan. Fields, in order: clone size, V gene, J gene, D gene, CDR3 DNA, CDR3 protein. D genes are given only for firm matches. Size is stated for part of the rows, as once, few or many counts, or as a class when the clone is expanded.

>few|TRBV6-5|TRBJ2-5|.
TGTGCCAGCAGTTACTCGGAGCTGGGAGGCACCCGAGAGACCCAGTACTTC
CASSYSELGGTRETQYF
>.|TRBV5-1|TRBJ2-5|TRBD1
TGCGCCGGCAGCAAGGGACAGGTGGGGGGTCAAGAGACCCAGTACTTC
CAGSKGQVGGQETQYF
>.|TRBV6-2/TRBV6-3|TRBJ2-5|TRBD1
TGTGCCAGCAGTTACCGGGACAGGGTCCGGGAGACCCAGTACTTC
CASSYRDRVRETQYF
>few|TRBV28|TRBJ1-5|TRBD1
TGTGCCAGCGGTGGGGAGGGACAGTGGAATCAGCCCCGGCATTTT
CASGGEGQWNQPRHF
>.|TRBV7-9|TRBJ2-7|.
TGTGCCAGCAGCTTCAGTACGAAATCCTACGAGCAGTACTTC
CASSFSTKSYEQYF
>.|TRBV4-1|TRBJ2-1|TRBD2
TGCGCCAGCAGCCAACCTGGACTAGTTTCCTACAATGAGCAGTTCTTC
CASSQPGLVSYNEQFF
>few|TRBV6-5|TRBJ2-1|.
TGTGCCAGCAGTTCCCCCCTTGGCGGGACCGTTTACAATGAGCAGTTCTTC
CASSSPLGGTVYNEQFF
>few|TRBV2|TRBJ2-1|.
TGTGCCAGCAGTAATACGGCGCTGGGTGAGCAGTTCTTC
CASSNTALGEQFF
>.|TRBV12-3/TRBV12-4|TRBJ2-5|.
TGTGCCAGCAGTTCCGGTGGACCGCCAGGGGGGGAGACCCAGTACTTC
CASSSGGPPGGETQYF
>.|TRBV2|TRBJ2-1|TRBD2
TGTGCCAGCAGTGTGACCGGGACTAGCGGGTACAATGAGCAGTTCTTC
CASSVTGTSGYNEQFF
>few|TRBV27|TRBJ2-4|TRBD1
TGTGCCAGCAGTTTAAGGGACAGGGGGAGAGGGCTAGCCAAAAACATTCAGTACTTC
CASSLRDRGRGLAKNIQYF
>few|TRBV20-1|TRBJ2-1|TRBD2
TGCAGTGCCACCCTAGCGGGGGTCCCCTACAATGAGCAGTTCTTC
CSATLAGVPYNEQFF
>few|TRBV11-2|TRBJ2-2|.
TGTGCCAGCAGCTTAGCCCCCTTTATCACCGGGGAGCTGTTTTTT
CASSLAPFITGELFF
>.|TRBV5-5|TRBJ2-5|TRBD1
TGTGCCAGCAGCTCCCACGCGGAGGACAGGGCCCAAGAGACCCAGTACTTC
CASSSHAEDRAQETQYF
>few|TRBV29-1|TRBJ2-3|.
TGCAGCGTTGAAAGGCGTGGGTCAAAAACTAGCACAGATACGCAGTATTTT
CSVERRGSKTSTDTQYF
>.|TRBV20-1|TRBJ2-4|.
TGCAGTGCTAGAGTGTTCGGCCAGGACAAAAACATTCAGTACTTC
CSARVFGQDKNIQYF
>few|TRBV12-3/TRBV12-4|TRBJ1-1|.
TGTGCCAGCAGCTCCCTGGTGAACACTGAAGCTTTCTTT
CASSSLVNTEAFF
>.|TRBV10-3|TRBJ2-3|TRBD2
TGTGCCATCAGTGAGCTCGGGGGGGAAGATACGCAGTATTTT
CAISELGGEDTQYF
>.|TRBV28|TRBJ1-4|.
TGTGCCAGCAGTTCTCCCGGGGGCGGGACTAATGAAAAACTGTTTTTT
CASSSPGGGTNEKLFF
>few|TRBV29-1|TRBJ2-4|.
TGCAGCGTTGAAGGCAGGGGGGGGAACATTCAGTACTTC
CSVEGRGGNIQYF
>few|TRBV29-1|TRBJ2-7|.
TGCAGCGTTGTATATGGCCTGACCTCCGAGCAGTACTTC
CSVVYGLTSEQYF
>.|TRBV7-9|TRBJ2-4|TRBD2
TGTGCCAGCAGCCCCGGGACTAGCGGGCCTAACGCCCTGTCCAAAAACATTCAGTACTTC
CASSPGTSGPNALSKNIQYF
>many|TRBV7-3|TRBJ2-5|TRBD1
TGTGCCAGCAGCCTGACAGGGGGAGAGACCCAGTACTTC
CASSLTGGETQYF
>.|TRBV5-1|TRBJ1-3|TRBD1
TGCGCCAGCAGCTTGACAGGGGTGGCAAACACCATATATTTT
CASSLTGVANTIYF
>.|TRBV18|TRBJ2-2|.
TGTGCCAGCTCACCAAATGGAAACACCGGGGAGCTGTTTTTT
CASSPNGNTGELFF
>.|TRBV7-2|TRBJ1-5|TRBD1
TGTGCCAGCAGCTTAGCGACAGGGCAAAGCAATCAGCCCCAGCATTTT
CASSLATGQSNQPQHF
>few|TRBV28|TRBJ1-5|.
TGTGCCAGCAGTTTAGAAGCCCCCAATCAGCCCCAGCATTTT
CASSLEAPNQPQHF